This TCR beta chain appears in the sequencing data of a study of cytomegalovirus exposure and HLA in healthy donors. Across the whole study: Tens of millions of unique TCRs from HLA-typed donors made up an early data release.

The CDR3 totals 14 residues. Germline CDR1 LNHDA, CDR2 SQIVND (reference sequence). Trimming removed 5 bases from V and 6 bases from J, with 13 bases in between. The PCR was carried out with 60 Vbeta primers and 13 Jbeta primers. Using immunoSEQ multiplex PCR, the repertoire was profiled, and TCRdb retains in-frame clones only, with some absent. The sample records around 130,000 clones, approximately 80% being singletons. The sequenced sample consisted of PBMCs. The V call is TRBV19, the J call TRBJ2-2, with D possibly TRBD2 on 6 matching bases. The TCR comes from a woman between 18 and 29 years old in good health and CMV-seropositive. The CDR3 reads CASSFTSIAGELFF. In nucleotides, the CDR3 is TGTGCCAGTAGTTTTACTAGCATCGCCGGGGAGCTGTTTTTT.